The next 14 T cell receptor beta chains were all read from a single sample in a study of T cells in women clearing cervical HPV infection. Method: immunoSEQ multiplex PCR; TCRdb's copy keeps in-frame clones and lacks some. This sample's table has fewer than 35,000 clones. Source material: blood buffy coat. These receptors originate from a woman aged 18 to 75 with a cervical HPV16 infection that either progressed to CIN3+ or cleared (not recorded which).

With respect to this clone: Read data end 3 residues before the CDR3 end; the end is taken from the germline J gene. The V call is TRBV6-2 or TRBV6-3, the J call TRBJ1-2, with a possible D match to TRBD1 (6 bases). This CDR3 region has 12 residues. Germline V gene lookup returns CDR1 MNHEY and CDR2 SVGEGT. The CDR3 is CASSYWTAPYTF. The CDR3 DNA, read in part, is TGTGCCAGCAGTTACTGGACAGCCCCT.

As concerns this clone: At one end the junction does not follow the germline gene, possibly because of a read error. From the germline J gene comes the end of the CDR3, since the read stops 3 residues before it. The chain carries TRBV30 and TRBJ2-3; TRBD2 aligns across 13 bases. CDR1 GTSNPN and CDR2 SVGIG come from the germline V gene (reference sequence). The CDR3 contains 15 residues. Incomplete CDR3 DNA: TGTGTCTGGACCGGGACTAGCGGGGCCCACGATACG. Translation: CVWTGTSGAHDT. Given in full, the CDR3 is CVWTGTSGAHDTQYF.

Comment on this clone: The sequenced fragment ends 3 residues before the CDR3 boundary, so the rest is inferred from the germline J gene. V usage is TRBV18 and J usage is TRBJ1-1; no definite D call. The CDR3 extends over 14 amino acids. CDR1 and CDR2 (germline): KGHSH, LQKENI. Trimming cost V 2 bases and J 6 bases, with 13 bases left between them. The CDR3 DNA, read in part, is TGTGCCAGCTCACCAGAGATCCTTAGGGCTGAA. It is translated as CASSPEILRAE. The entire CDR3 sequence reads CASSPEILRAEAFF.

About this clone itself: The read falls 3 residues short of the CDR3 end, and the missing part is taken from the germline J gene. The rearrangement joins TRBV6-1 to TRBJ1-2; possibly TRBD1 for D (6 bases). Trimming took off 2 bases at V and 5 bases at J, with 15 bases between the two ends. The length of the CDR3 is 15 residues. Germline assignment: CDR1 MNHNS and CDR2 SASEGT. The CDR3 reads CASSESMTGSYGYTF. The part of the CDR3 DNA that was read is TGTGCCAGCAGTGAAAGTATGACAGGCTCTTATGGC.

A note on this clone: Read sequence stops 3 residues before the CDR3 end, and the germline J gene provides the missing end. The V gene is TRBV18, the J gene TRBJ2-3, with TRBD1 matching over 8 bases. Germline CDR1 and CDR2: KGHSH and LQKENI. This CDR3 is built from 16 residues. The sequenced part of the CDR3 DNA is TGTGCCAGCTCACCGGGGACAGGTGCTAGGGTCTGGCCG. As protein: CASSPGTGARVWP. The full CDR3 reads CASSPGTGARVWPQYF.

The CDR3 spells CASSGRQGNYEQYF. The part of the CDR3 DNA that was read is TGTGCCAGCAGCGGGCGACAGGGAAACTACGAG. The V gene is TRBV7-9, the J gene TRBJ2-7, with 7 bases lining up with TRBD1. From the germline J gene comes the end of the CDR3, since the read stops 3 residues before it. V lost 5 bases and J lost 3; bases outside the gene matches: 7. The CDR3 sequence is 14 residues long. Per germline, CDR1 SEHNR and CDR2 FQNEAQ (reference sequence).

Comments on this clone: The CDR3 end is not reached by the read, which stops 3 residues before it; the germline J gene fills it in. J is TRBJ2-2 and V is TRBV7-3, with D hard to call. Germline V CDR1 and CDR2: SGHTA, FQGTGA. The CDR3 covers 14 residues. The CDR3 bases that were read are TGTGCCAGCAGCCCGACATCAAATAATGAAAAG. Encoded protein: CASSPTSNNEK. The full CDR3 reads CASSPTSNNEKLFF.

Regarding this clone: The read comes to an end 3 residues before the CDR3 does, leaving the germline J gene to fill in the end. The chain recombines TRBV6-1 with TRBJ2-4; D not certain. This CDR3 region has 14 residues. CDR1 is MNHNS, CDR2 SASEGT, per germline. CDR3 DNA (partial): TGTGCCAGCAGTGAACCCCTCCGTCTAGGCGGT. Translating it yields CASSEPLRLGG. The whole CDR3 sequence reads CASSEPLRLGGQYF.

Note on this clone: The sequence runs out 3 residues before the end of the CDR3; the remainder is reconstructed from the germline J gene. This chain connects TRBV19 to TRBJ1-2; D might be TRBD1 (5 bases). The V gene's germline CDR1 is LNHDA and CDR2 SQIVND (reference sequence). This CDR3 region has 16 residues. The sequenced CDR3 bases are TGTGCCAGTAGTGGCTCGGGACTAGCGGCCCACAATGAC. This encodes CASSGSGLAAHND. The full-length CDR3 reads as CASSGSGLAAHNDYTF. The complete variable domain, with remaining parts taken from reference TRBV19 and TRBJ1-2, reads DGGITQSPKYLFRKEGQNVTLSCEQNLNHDAMYWYRQDPGQGLRLIYYSQIVNDFQKGDIAEGYSVSREKKESFPLTVTSAQKNPTAFYLCASSGSGLAAHNDYTFGSGTRLTVV.

Turning to this clone: The CDR3 end is not reached by the read, which stops 3 residues before it; the germline J gene fills it in. The V gene is TRBV18, the J gene TRBJ1-2, with 9 positions matching TRBD1. This CDR3 has 15 residues. Germline V gene sequence: CDR1 KGHSH, CDR2 LQKENI. The sequenced part of the CDR3 DNA is TGTGCCAGCTCGCAACGGGACAGGGCCCACAATGAC. Its translation: CASSQRDRAHND. The full-length CDR3 reads as CASSQRDRAHNDYTF.

With regard to this clone: From the germline J gene comes the end of the CDR3, since the read stops 3 residues before it. The chain has TRBV19 and TRBJ2-2, with 8 bases lining up with TRBD1. Germline lookup yields CDR1 LNHDA and CDR2 SQIVND (reference sequence). This CDR3 spans 15 amino acids. The junction had 4 bases not matched to a gene; V was cut back by 1 base and J by 6 bases. CDR3 bases read: TGTGCCAGTAGTATAGCAGGGGGCGCATCCGGGGAG. Amino acid sequence: CASSIAGGASGE. The entire CDR3 protein reads CASSIAGGASGELFF.

Worth noting for this clone: The read comes to an end 3 residues before the CDR3 does, leaving the germline J gene to fill in the end. This sequence joins TRBV5-1 and TRBJ2-7; D gene ambiguous. V lost 1 base and J lost 0, with 5 bases in between. This CDR3 contains 13 residues. Germline CDR1 reads SGHRS; CDR2 reads YFSETQ. CDR3 bases read: TGCGCCAGCAGCTTGCAGGACTCCTACGAG. Residues: CASSLQDSYE. The CDR3, in full, reads CASSLQDSYEQYF.

This clone ranks as large in terms of frequency. The read is 3 residues too short to cover the CDR3 end, so that end is filled in from the germline J gene. This chain uses TRBV12-3 or TRBV12-4 with TRBJ2-7, with D possibly being TRBD1 (6 bases). Trimming left V 5 bases short and J 0 bases short, with 11 bases between. CDR3 length equals 14 residues. Partial CDR3 DNA: TGTGCCAGCAGTCCCGGACAGTTCTCCTACGAG. Its translation: CASSPGQFSYE. The full CDR3 is CASSPGQFSYEQYF.

Note on this clone: One junction end does not reproduce the germline sequence, and a read error may be involved. The missing CDR3 end, 3 residues past where the read stops, is filled in from the germline J gene. Distinct nucleotide sequences in the sample also encode this CDR3. The V and J genes are TRBV7-6 and TRBJ1-3; D is unresolved. Looked up from germline, CDR1 is SGHVS and CDR2 is FNYEAQ. This CDR3 has 15 amino acids. CDR3 sequence reads: CASSPGPASGNTIYF. CDR3 DNA, as far as it was read: TGTGCCAGCAGCCCCGGGCCCGCGAGCGGAAACACT.